This T cell receptor (beta chain) was captured by sequencing in a study of cytomegalovirus exposure and HLA in healthy donors. This clone was detected only a few times. A multiplex PCR was run with 60 Vbeta primers and 13 Jbeta primers. Sequencing used immunoSEQ multiplex PCR; TCRdb keeps in-frame clones, though not all of them. This sample has 95,000 to 150,000 clones, with under 70% found just once. V dropped 5 bases and J dropped 3; count of bases not matched to a gene: 3. CDR1 is PRHDT, CDR2 FYEKMQ, per germline (reference sequence). The CDR3 is 14 residues long. J is TRBJ2-4 and V is TRBV13, with 8 bases matching TRBD1. This clonotype originated in a man younger than 35 in good health and CMV-seronegative. Sequenced input: PBMCs. The CDR3 loop reads CASSLGQDKNIQYF. In nucleotides, the CDR3 is TGTGCCAGCAGCCTGGGACAGGACAAAAACATTCAGTACTTC.